Shown below are 23 T cell receptor beta chains from a single sample sequenced in a study of OX40 agonist ivuxolimab in advanced cancers. Measured with immunoSEQ multiplex PCR; TCRdb has only the in-frame clones, and not every one. The top ten clones hold approximately 12% of a sample with fewer than 45,000 clones, approximately 90% of them seen once. The sample here was CD4+ or CD8+ T cells sorted from blood, taken in a trial of the OX40 agonist ivuxolimab. These receptors all come from an adult with an advanced solid tumor such as melanoma, head and neck, liver or kidney cancer.

This clone has only one observation. The chain joins TRBV4-2 to TRBJ1-3; possible D gene TRBD1, 5 bases. Germline lookup yields CDR1 LGHNA and CDR2 YNFKEQ. The CDR3 runs to 16 residues. Trimming pared 6 bases from V and 2 bases from J, leaving 17 bases between. In DNA form, the CDR3 reads TGTGCCAGCAGTCTACAGGTATTCTCCGCTGGAAACACCATATATTTT. It encodes CASSLQVFSAGNTIYF.

This chain uses TRBV2 with TRBJ2-2; 7 nucleotides agree with TRBD1. This CDR3 has 19 residues. CDR1 is SNHLY, CDR2 FYNNEI, per germline. The J segment lost 5 bases and the V segment lost 3 bases, leaving 18 bases of the junction unmatched. The CDR3 is CASSDQKDRSRMATGELFF. The CDR3 bases are TGTGCCAGCAGTGACCAAAAGGACAGGTCAAGAATGGCGACCGGGGAGCTGTTTTTT.

A remark on this clone: Additional DNA sequences in this sample encode the identical CDR3. The V gene is TRBV5-1, the J gene TRBJ1-2, with D uncertain. Trimming stripped 7 bases from V and 0 bases from J, with 13 bases between. CDR1 and CDR2 (germline): SGHRS, YFSETQ. The CDR3 is 14 residues long. The CDR3 DNA reads TGCGCCAGCTCGTGGACGGAGACTAACTATGGCTACACCTTC. Its protein product is CASSWTETNYGYTF.

In its sample, this clone was seen once. Compared with germline, one end of the junction differs, possibly owing to a read error. V is TRBV23-1 and J is TRBJ1-5, with D unclear. TRBV23-1 is treated as an ORF (open reading frame) with a function not yet certain. This CDR3 is built from 12 residues. The CDR3 DNA is TGCGCCAGCATTCAAAGTGATCAGCCCCAGCATTTT. Translation gives CASIQSDQPQHF.

The rearrangement uses TRBV11-3 and TRBJ2-2; perhaps TRBD1 as D (5 bases). Germline-derived CDR1 and CDR2 are SGHNT and YENEEA. V was cut by 1 base and J by 8 bases, with 14 bases left in between. This CDR3 spans 15 amino acids. This CDR3 is CASSLGTLGLGELFF. In nucleotides, the CDR3 is TGTGCCAGCAGCTTAGGGACATTGGGTTTGGGGGAGCTGTTTTTT.

This chain connects TRBV27 to TRBJ1-6; TRBD1 is a possible D gene (5 bases). Germline V gene lookup returns CDR1 MNHEY and CDR2 SMNVEV (reference sequence). The CDR3 contains 16 residues. Trimming removed 0 bases from V and 10 bases from J, with 16 bases in between. The CDR3 DNA follows: TGTGCCAGCAGTTTATCCGGGGAGGGGCCCGAATCACCCCTCCACTTT. This translates into CASSLSGEGPESPLHF.

This chain uses TRBV7-9 with TRBJ1-2, with D perhaps matching TRBD1 (5 bases). Trimming cost V 0 bases and J 8 bases, with 16 bases left between them. The CDR3 has 15 residues. CDR1 is SEHNR and CDR2 is FQNEAQ in the germline V gene (reference sequence). For the CDR3, the DNA is TGTGCCAGCAGCTTAGCTCCGCCGGGGGGAGGAGGCTACACCTTC. It codes for CASSLAPPGGGGYTF.

This chain joins TRBV29-1 and TRBJ2-3; possibly TRBD1 or TRBD2 for D (5 bases each). CDR1 and CDR2 from the germline V gene are SQVTM and ANQGSEA. The CDR3 runs to 18 residues. V was cut by 8 bases and J by 2 bases, with 29 bases left in between. The CDR3 spells CSFPEMRGDVMYTDTQYF. In nucleotides, the CDR3 is TGCAGCTTCCCGGAGATGCGAGGGGATGTGATGTACACAGATACGCAGTATTTT.

This chain links TRBV6-1 with TRBJ2-7; D is possibly TRBD1 or TRBD2 (5 bases each). The CDR3 sequence is 12 residues long. V was trimmed by 3 bases and J by 2 bases, leaving 5 bases between them. Germline loops: CDR1 MNHNS, CDR2 SASEGT. This chain's CDR3 is CASSEGAYEQYF. The CDR3 bases are TGTGCCAGCAGTGAGGGGGCCTACGAGCAGTACTTC.

The chain couples TRBV7-6 to TRBJ2-7; 12 positions agree with TRBD2. CDR3 length: 15 residues. The J segment lost 1 base and the V segment lost 4 bases, leaving 2 bases of the junction unmatched. CDR1 is SGHVS, CDR2 FNYEAQ, per germline. The CDR3 region has the DNA TGTGCCAGCAGCTCCCTAGCGGGAGGGTCCTACGAGCAGTACTTC. Encoded protein: CASSSLAGGSYEQYF.

The rearrangement links TRBV2 to TRBJ1-2, with a weak D call TRBD1 (5 bases). Germline CDR1 is SNHLY and CDR2 is FYNNEI. The CDR3 extends over 12 amino acids. The V gene lost 11 bases and the J gene lost 8 bases, with 18 bases spanning the gap. The CDR3 DNA reads as TGTGCCCAGAGGGGCAGGGAGGGAGGCTACACCTTC. It translates to CAQRGREGGYTF.

V and J are TRBV19 and TRBJ2-6; D call uncertain. CDR1 and CDR2 from the germline V gene are LNHDA and SQIVND (reference sequence). This CDR3 comprises 18 residues. V lost 5 bases to trimming and J lost 0 bases, with 17 bases between them. As DNA, the CDR3 is TGTGCCAGTAGTGGAAGAATACGAACCTACTCTGGGGCCAACGTCCTGACTTTC. Translated: CASSGRIRTYSGANVLTF.

The chain has TRBV27 and TRBJ1-4; D may be TRBD1 (5 bases). Trimming left V 6 bases short and J 7 bases short, with 15 bases between. The CDR3 is 14 residues long. Germline CDR1 and CDR2: MNHEY and SMNVEV (reference sequence). The CDR3 sequence is CASRPRGGPEKLFF. CDR3 sequence (DNA): TGTGCCAGCAGGCCCCGGGGGGGACCTGAAAAACTGTTTTTT.

The chain joins TRBV30 to TRBJ2-5; no definite D call. Germline values: CDR1 GTSNPN, CDR2 SVGIG (reference sequence). The V end was cut by 3 bases, the J end by 0 bases, with 14 bases between. The CDR3 totals 15 residues. Here the CDR3 reads CAWSPGFQYQETQYF. The DNA for the CDR3 is TGTGCCTGGAGCCCCGGGTTCCAGTACCAAGAGACCCAGTACTTC.

The rearrangement joins TRBV11-3 to TRBJ2-1; 9 positions match TRBD1. Unmatched junction bases numbered 5, after V lost 4 bases and J lost 4 bases. CDR1 SGHNT and CDR2 YENEEA come from the germline V gene. The CDR3 is 15 amino acids. The CDR3 coding sequence is TGTGCCAGCAGCTCGAGGACAGGGGCTTACAATGAGCAGTTCTTC. Protein product: CASSSRTGAYNEQFF.

This chain uses TRBV4-1 with TRBJ1-1; TRBD1 might be the D (6 bases). This CDR3 has 14 residues. Germline CDR1 MGHRA, CDR2 YSYEKL. With 3 bases removed from V and 1 base from J, the gap between germline ends came to 9 bases. CDR3 amino acids: CASSHLQGNTEAFF. Written as DNA, the CDR3 is TGCGCCAGCAGCCATCTACAGGGGAACACTGAAGCTTTCTTT.

V usage is TRBV27 and J usage is TRBJ1-1; 9 bases align to TRBD1. The CDR3 is made up of 15 amino acids. The germline V gene encodes CDR1 MNHEY and CDR2 SMNVEV (reference sequence). V was pared by 5 bases and J by 3 bases, with 7 bases of the junction left unmatched. CDR3 nucleotides: TGTGCCAGCAGTATCGGGACAGGGAGCTACACTGAAGCTTTCTTT. Protein product: CASSIGTGSYTEAFF.

In DNA form, the CDR3 reads TGTGCCAGCAGTGACGTCCCGGGACAGGGAAACACCATATATTTT. Translating gives CASSDVPGQGNTIYF. V usage is TRBV6-1 and J usage is TRBJ1-3, with 7 bases aligning to TRBD1. Germline lookup yields CDR1 MNHNS and CDR2 SASEGT. There are 15 residues in the CDR3. V gave up 3 bases and J gave up 4 bases; unmatched junction bases: 6.

The chain carries TRBV18 and TRBJ2-3, with no clear D. CDR3 length: 14 amino acids. Germline V CDR1 and CDR2: KGHSH, LQKENI. Trimming pared 0 bases from V and 4 bases from J, leaving 8 bases between. The CDR3 DNA reads as TGTGCCAGCTCACCACCCGTTCGATCAGATACGCAGTATTTT. It codes for CASSPPVRSDTQYF.

The CDR3 bases are TGTGCCGGCGGGGGGCCGGGAGATGAGCAGTTCTTC. Encoded protein: CAGGGPGDEQFF. The rearrangement links TRBV4-2 to TRBJ2-1; 8 positions agree with TRBD2. This CDR3 has 12 residues. Trimming removed 11 bases from V and 8 bases from J; junction bases left unmatched: 8. Per germline, CDR1 LGHNA and CDR2 YNFKEQ.

This clone has just one count. This chain links TRBV9 with TRBJ1-6, with D maybe TRBD1 (6 bases). From germline, CDR1 is SGDLS and CDR2 YYNGEE. This CDR3 comprises 16 residues. The germline V and J ends were trimmed by 0 bases and 7 bases, with 14 bases remaining between them. The CDR3 DNA sequence: TGTGCCAGCAGCGTAGCAGCCGGGACACCGAATTCACCCCTCCACTTT. This encodes CASSVAAGTPNSPLHF.

V and J are TRBV15 and TRBJ1-2; possible D gene TRBD1, 6 bases. V lost 4 bases and J 4 bases, leaving 16 bases between the germline ends. The germline CDR1 and CDR2 sequences are LNHNV and YYDKDF (reference sequence). The CDR3 consists of 15 residues. DNA for the CDR3: TGTGCCACCAGCAAACCTGGGGGGGCCGTCTATGGCTACACCTTC. This encodes CATSKPGGAVYGYTF.

The chain employs TRBV6-1 and TRBJ1-3, with TRBD1 identical over 9 bases. CDR3 length: 15 residues. V lost 7 bases, J lost 3 bases, and 7 bases stayed unmatched. Germline lookup yields CDR1 MNHNS and CDR2 SASEGT. The CDR3 nucleotides are TGTGCCAGCACTCCAGACAGGGGGAATGGAAACACCATATATTTT. This gives the protein CASTPDRGNGNTIYF.